Listed below are T cell receptor beta chains from one sample, sequenced in a study of blood T cell repertoires in COVID-19. Only in-frame clones appear in the TCRdb table, and some are missing; sequencing was by immunoSEQ multiplex PCR. Of fewer than 300,000 clones listed, around nine tenths are singletons. Sequenced material: PBMCs or T cells enriched from blood (not recorded which). The receptors stem from a woman aged 25 to 39 who had recovered from COVID-19. CDR3s include the opening cysteine and the closing phenylalanine or tryptophan.

>TRBJ2-2|13|TRBV30
CAWSVLSTGELFF
>TRBJ2-1|18|TRBV4-1
CASSQGTSGRSSYNEQFF
>TRBJ2-2|14|TRBV6-5
CASGSSGNTGELFF
>TRBJ2-2|18|TRBV7-2
CASSLVGGRAANTGELFF
>TRBJ2-1|15|TRBV18
CASSPPSRVNNEQFF
>TRBJ1-1|14|TRBV19
CASSTHRGNTEAFF
>TRBJ2-3|15|TRBV11-1
CASSFTGTGSDTQYF
>TRBJ1-2|15|TRBV15
CATSLGTGYWYGYTF
>TRBJ2-3|17|TRBV24-1
CATSDTLQRTSTDTQYF
>TRBJ2-1|19|TRBV5-1
CASQSAGPRAQSSYNEQFF
>TRBJ1-2|17|TRBV5-8
CASSLAGLHGALGGYTF
>TRBJ2-5|15|TRBV19
CASSQASRGQETQYF
>TRBJ1-2|11|TRBV7-9
CASSTEGHCTF
>TRBJ1-4|14|TRBV5-6
CASSLLAVEEKLFF
>TRBJ1-4|16|TRBV18
CASSPNRRQGREKLFF
>TRBJ2-1|14|TRBV1
CTSSHASGSAEQFF
>TRBJ2-3|13|TRBV4-1
CASSQEGVDTQYF
>TRBJ2-7|14|TRBV18
CASSPPSGDYEQYF
>TRBJ2-1|18|TRBV7-2
CASSPNRDSLEYLNEQFF
>TRBJ2-1|15|TRBV2
CASSERDFTSNEQFF
>TRBJ1-1|14|TRBV6-5
CASSSRQASTEAFF
>TRBJ1-4|14|TRBV5-1
CASSLSPINEKLFF
>TRBJ2-7|14|TRBV28
CASSPTGVRYEQYF
>TRBJ2-7|13|TRBV12-3/TRBV12-4
CASSQVQGYEQYF
>TRBJ2-1|19|TRBV28
CASSGGWKPGLAPQHEQFF
>TRBJ2-6|15|TRBV28
CASIGQFSGANVLTF
>TRBJ1-4|17|TRBV3-1/TRBV3-2
CASSQVSFRDNNEKLFF
>TRBJ2-1|15|TRBV14
CASSQGGRAYNEQFF
>TRBJ2-1|17|TRBV3-1/TRBV3-2
CASSQGNSGSAYNEQFF
>TRBJ2-2|15|TRBV7-3
CASSQTGGGTGELFF
>TRBJ2-7|14|TRBV9
CASSGGLAEYEQYF
>TRBJ2-7|16|TRBV15
CATSREILSGKYEQYF
>TRBJ1-5|14|TRBV11-2
CASSFGTGNQPQHF
>TRBJ2-2|15|TRBV7-2
CASSFGTGGTGELFF
>TRBJ2-5|15|TRBV5-6
CASSLVGAHQETQYF
>TRBJ1-1|13|TRBV11-2
CASSLVAGAEAFF
>TRBJ1-2|13|TRBV5-6
CASSLVRDDGYTF
>TRBJ2-2|13|TRBV19
CASTRGNTGELFF
>TRBJ1-1|15|TRBV25-1
CASSEPGQGYTEAFF